This T cell receptor beta chain originates from a study of early T cells in non-severe SARS-CoV-2 infection. CDR3 size: 14 residues. Losses at the gene ends were 3 bases for V and 3 bases for J; bases not matched to a gene: 2. The V gene's germline CDR1 is LNHDA and CDR2 SQIVND (reference sequence). TCRdb used MiXCR to reprocess the 5' RACE reads, holding one entry per CDR3 protein. The sample holds around 82,000 distinct CDR3 sequences, about 15% seen once. The TCR sequence derives from an adult who was a healthcare worker with PCR-confirmed SARS-CoV-2 infection or an uninfected control (not recorded which). The sample consisted of whole blood. This chain connects TRBV19 to TRBJ2-1, with 7 bases fitting TRBD1. The CDR3 region is CASSMPGGYNEQFF. The DNA of the CDR3 is TGTGCCAGTAGTATGCCAGGGGGCTACAATGAGCAGTTCTTC.